This is a list of T cell receptor beta chains from one sample in a study of glioma-infiltrating T cells after dendritic cell vaccination. Method: immunoSEQ multiplex PCR; TCRdb's copy keeps in-frame clones and lacks some. The sample carries roughly 83,000 clones, about nine tenths recorded once. The sequenced sample was blood, obtained before dendritic cell vaccination. The source of these receptors is a human donor with glioblastoma. CDR3s include the opening cysteine and the closing phenylalanine or tryptophan. The D gene is left open where the match is weak. Some rows mark clone size as missing; the rest say once, few, many or name a class of expanded clone.

- TRBJ2-5 TRBV5-1 - TGCGCCAGCAGCTTCGGGGGTGGAGGAGAACAAGAGACCCAGTACTTC CASSFGGGGEQETQYF
- TRBJ1-1 TRBV7-6 - TGTGCCAGCAGCTCAGGGGTGGCGAACACTGAAGCTTTCTTT CASSSGVANTEAFF
- TRBJ2-2 TRBV7-9 - TGTGCCAGCAGCCCACAGGGCCCTCAATTCCATAACACCGGGGAGCTGTTTTTT CASSPQGPQFHNTGELFF
TRBD2 TRBJ2-7 TRBV5-1 - TGCGCCAGCAGCTTGGGGCGGGGGGCGACCTACGAGCAGTACTTC CASSLGRGATYEQYF
- TRBJ1-4 TRBV18 - TGTGCCAGCTCACCGGGAGGAATTGCAACTAATGAAAAACTGTTTTTT CASSPGGIATNEKLFF
- TRBJ2-7 TRBV4-1 - TGCGCCAGCAGCCAAGATTATCTACGGGGGGCCATCGGAGAGCAGTACTTC CASSQDYLRGAIGEQYF
TRBD2 TRBJ2-2 TRBV7-3 - TGTGCCAGCAGCTTAATGGGAGGGGCCACCGGGGAGCTGTTTTTT CASSLMGGATGELFF
TRBD1 TRBJ1-4 TRBV28 few TGTGCCAGCGGGGGGACAGGGTTGGAAAAACTGTTTTTT CASGGTGLEKLFF
TRBD1 TRBJ1-2 TRBV19 few TGTGCCAGTAGTATTGGCCAGGGGGCGCGGATGGACTATGGCTACACCTTC CASSIGQGARMDYGYTF
- TRBJ1-1 TRBV28 many TGTGCCAGCAGGGTGCAGGGGATGAACACTGAAGCTTTCTTT CASRVQGMNTEAFF
TRBD1 TRBJ2-6 TRBV18 - TGTGCCAGCTCAACCTGGGACAGGGGGTCCCCCTCTGGGGCCAACGTCCTGACTTTC CASSTWDRGSPSGANVLTF
- TRBJ1-1 TRBV7-9 - TGTGCCAGCAGCTTAGAGGTCAGGGTGTCAGCTTTCTTT CASSLEVRVSAFF
TRBD2 TRBJ2-1 TRBV2 - TGTGCCAGCAGCGGACTAGCGGGAAGGAATGAGCAGTTCTTC CASSGLAGRNEQFF
- TRBJ2-2 TRBV5-6 - TGTGCCAGCAGCTTTGGACTTACCGGGGAGCTGTTTTTT CASSFGLTGELFF
TRBD2 TRBJ2-7 TRBV5-5 - TGTGCCAGCAGCGGGAGAGCGGGGGGCTATTACGAGCAGTACTTC CASSGRAGGYYEQYF
- TRBJ2-5 TRBV4-1 - TGCGCCAGCAGCCAAGGACCCATGCGGGAGACCCAGTACTTC CASSQGPMRETQYF
- TRBJ1-4 TRBV5-4 - TGTGCCAGCAGCTTGTCCGGGTCTACTGAAAAACTGTTTTTT CASSLSGSTEKLFF
TRBD2 TRBJ2-7 TRBV10-2 - TGCGCCAGCAGTGAGGTTCCTTGGACTAGGAGGATTTACGAGCAGTACTTC CASSEVPWTRRIYEQYF
- TRBJ1-2 TRBV5-1 - TGCGCCAGCAGCTTGGAACAGAGAGGGAAAGCTAACTATGGCTACACCTTC CASSLEQRGKANYGYTF
- TRBJ2-3 TRBV9 once TGTGCCAGCAGCCGGACTCCCCGAGATACGCAGTATTTT CASSRTPRDTQYF
TRBD1 TRBJ1-2 TRBV5-6 - TGTGCCAGCAGCCCCGACAGGGCGATTTATGGCTACACCTTC CASSPDRAIYGYTF
- TRBJ2-5 TRBV6-6 - TGTGCCAGCAGTTACTCGAAGACTAGTGAGACCCAGTACTTC CASSYSKTSETQYF
- TRBJ1-1 TRBV7-2 - TGTGCCAGCAGCTGGGTGGAGGGGAACACTGAAGCTTTCTTT CASSWVEGNTEAFF
- TRBJ2-1 TRBV18 - TGTGCCAGCTCACCAGTCCAGGGTCCTTACAATGAGCAGTTCTTC CASSPVQGPYNEQFF
TRBD1 TRBJ2-7 TRBV5-8 once TGTGCCAGCAGCTTGGGAGGCTCAGGGGGAGACGAGCAGTACTTC CASSLGGSGGDEQYF
- TRBJ1-3 TRBV27 - TGTGCCAGCAGTTCTCAGGGAGGAAACACCATATATTTT CASSSQGGNTIYF
- TRBJ2-3 TRBV9 - TGTGCCAGCAGCGTAGCTCCGGGAGGCACAGATACGCAGTATTTT CASSVAPGGTDTQYF
- TRBJ2-2 TRBV12-5 - TGTGCTAGTGGTTTTGGTTCCGGCGGGGAGCTGTTTTTT CASGFGSGGELFF
- TRBJ2-7 TRBV4-1 - TGCGCCAGCAGCCAAGTTTGGGCGGACACCTACGAGCAGTACTTC CASSQVWADTYEQYF
- TRBJ2-3 TRBV10-3 many TGTGCCATCAGTGAGCCCAGGTCAGATACGCAGTATTTT CAISEPRSDTQYF
- TRBJ2-7 TRBV29-1 - TGCAGCGTTGGGGCCCGGGGAAGCTCCTACGAGCAGTACTTC CSVGARGSSYEQYF
- TRBJ1-2 TRBV27 - TGTGCCAGCAGTTTATCCCCAGGGGACTATGGCTACACCTTC CASSLSPGDYGYTF
- TRBJ2-7 TRBV11-2 - TGTGCCAGCAGCTTATTGAGTAGCGTCCCCGAGCAGTACTTC CASSLLSSVPEQYF
- TRBJ2-2 TRBV9 - TGTGCCAGCAGCGTGATTCTCTCAGGCGGGGAGCTGTTTTTT CASSVILSGGELFF
TRBD2 TRBJ2-7 TRBV27 - TGTGCCAGCACCTCTCTAGCGGGAGTCTACGAGCAGTACTTC CASTSLAGVYEQYF
- TRBJ2-2 TRBV18 - TGTGCCAGCTCACCGAGAGGACTGACGAACACCGGGGAGCTGTTTTTT CASSPRGLTNTGELFF
TRBD1 TRBJ1-1 TRBV9 - TGTGCCAGCAGCGTAGGCGGCAGGGGGACTGAAGCTTTCTTT CASSVGGRGTEAFF
TRBD2 TRBJ2-1 TRBV27 - TGTGCCAGCAGTCGGACTAGCGGCTACAATGAGCAGTTCTTC CASSRTSGYNEQFF
TRBD2 TRBJ2-7 TRBV18 - TGTGCCAGCTCACAAATGTCGACTAGCGGGAGGGGGAGCTCCTACGAGCAGTACTTC CASSQMSTSGRGSSYEQYF
TRBD1 TRBJ2-3 TRBV27 once TGTGCCAGCAGACGGGGACAGTTTTCTTCCACAGATACGCAGTATTTT CASRRGQFSSTDTQYF
- TRBJ2-7 TRBV5-8 - TGTGCCAGCAGCTTCCCAGGGGCCTACGAGCAGTACTTC CASSFPGAYEQYF
- TRBJ2-7 TRBV2 few TGTGCCAGCAGTATACTAGAGGTCGAGCAGTACTTC CASSILEVEQYF
- TRBJ2-7 TRBV4-1 - TGCGCCAGCAGCCAAGATTTGGGCGACGAGCAGTACTTC CASSQDLGDEQYF
- TRBJ1-3 TRBV7-8 - TGTGCCAGCAGCTTCACTCCGAGCTCTGGAAACACCATATATTTT CASSFTPSSGNTIYF
TRBD1 TRBJ2-7 TRBV5-1 - TGCGCCAGCAGCTTGGGTACAGGGGATCAATACGAGCAGTACTTC CASSLGTGDQYEQYF
TRBD2 TRBJ2-1 TRBV30 - TGTGCCTGGAGAACTAGCGGGAGGGCCCTCAGTGCCAATGAGCAGTTCTTC CAWRTSGRALSANEQFF
TRBD1 TRBJ2-1 TRBV2 - TGTGCCAGCTCCAGACAGGGCTTAAGCTCCTACAATGAGCAGTTCTTC CASSRQGLSSYNEQFF
TRBD1 TRBJ1-3 TRBV7-3 - TGTGCCAGTTCAATAGGACAGGGGCTCCCTATATATTTT CASSIGQGLPIYF
TRBD1 TRBJ1-6 TRBV27 - TGTGCCAGCAGCGACAGGGGGATTAATTCACCCCTCCACTTT CASSDRGINSPLHF
- TRBJ1-2 TRBV5-1 - TGCGCCAGCAGCTTGGTACAGGGAGGGGATGGCTACACCTTC CASSLVQGGDGYTF
TRBD1 TRBJ2-1 TRBV7-9 - TGTGCCAGCAGCTTAGTGGGTCCAGGGGGTATATGGCAGTTCTTC CASSLVGPGGIWQFF
- TRBJ2-1 TRBV6-5 - TGTGCCATACGCATGGCGGGGACCGTTGATGAGCAGTTCTTC CAIRMAGTVDEQFF
- TRBJ2-3 TRBV28 - TGTGCCAGCAACTTTCAGGGTTCAGATACGCAGTATTTT CASNFQGSDTQYF
TRBD1 TRBJ1-2 TRBV27 - TGTGCCTGCCGGACAGGGGGCACAGGCTACACCTTC CACRTGGTGYTF
- TRBJ1-1 TRBV7-3 - TGTGCCAGCAGCCGACAGGAGAACACTGAAGCTTTCTTT CASSRQENTEAFF